Below, 7 T cell receptor beta chains from the same sample are listed, as sequenced in a study of cytomegalovirus exposure and HLA in healthy donors. The PCR contained 60 Vbeta and 13 Jbeta primers. Some clones are missing from TCRdb's copy, which holds only in-frame ones; the method was immunoSEQ multiplex PCR. Of roughly 150,000 clones listed, roughly 80% are singletons. Sequencing was performed on PBMCs. The receptors here all came from a man younger than 35 in good health and CMV-seropositive.

This chain links TRBV28 with TRBJ2-7, with 7 bases matching TRBD1. Germline assignment: CDR1 MDHEN and CDR2 SYDVKM. The V gene end was trimmed by 5 bases and the J gene end by 6 bases; junction bases not matched to a gene: 10. CDR3 length equals 14 residues. CDR3 residues: CASSPTQGVREQYF. The CDR3 DNA is TGTGCCAGCAGTCCGACCCAGGGGGTTCGCGAGCAGTACTTC.

J is TRBJ1-2 and V is TRBV28; D unclear. The V and J ends lost 3 bases and 4 bases respectively, with 12 bases between them. The germline V gene has CDR1 MDHEN and CDR2 SYDVKM. This CDR3 comprises 14 residues. The chain's CDR3 is CASSFGLRVYGYTF. In nucleotides, the CDR3 is TGTGCCAGCAGTTTCGGGTTGCGGGTCTATGGCTACACCTTC.

This clone was seen only once. This chain uses TRBV19 with TRBJ2-7; TRBD2 is a possible D gene (6 bases). This CDR3 contains 14 residues. The V end lost 5 bases, the J end lost 2 bases, and 13 bases lay between the germline ends. Germline CDR1 and CDR2: LNHDA and SQIVND (reference sequence). DNA for the CDR3: TGTGCCAGTAGTGATGGGGGGAGTGCCTACGAGCAGTACTTC. Amino acids: CASSDGGSAYEQYF.

This clone was recorded once. The J gene is TRBJ2-3, the V gene TRBV5-6; weak D call: TRBD2 (6 bases). Germline CDR1 reads SGHDT; CDR2 reads YYEEEE. Trimming stripped 3 bases from V and 9 bases from J, with 26 bases between. CDR3 length: 17 amino acids. In DNA, the CDR3 is TGTGCCAGCAGCTCCCCAAGCCGGGACTCCCCCGTGGGGACGCAGTATTTT. This gives the protein CASSSPSRDSPVGTQYF.

This sequence joins TRBV18 and TRBJ2-6; possibly TRBD2 for D (6 bases). Germline CDR1 and CDR2: KGHSH and LQKENI. The CDR3 has 17 amino acids. The V end was cut by 2 bases, the J end by 2 bases, with 13 bases between. CDR3 nucleotides: TGTGCCAGCTCACCAACGGGACTCACAACTGGGGCCAACGTCCTGACTTTC. It specifies CASSPTGLTTGANVLTF. Full variable domain (rest looked up from reference TRBV18 and TRBJ2-6): NAGVMQNPRHLVRRRGQEARLRCSPMKGHSHVYWYRQLPEEGLKFMVYLQKENIIDESGMPKERFSAEFPKEGPSILRIQQVVRGDSAAYFCASSPTGLTTGANVLTFGAGSRLTVL.

The chain combines TRBV5-1 with TRBJ2-1; 8 nucleotides align to TRBD1. The CDR3 length is 19 residues. The V and J ends lost 2 bases and 4 bases, in that order; junction bases with no gene match: 17. Germline loops: CDR1 SGHRS, CDR2 YFSETQ. Written as DNA, the CDR3 is TGCGCCAGCAGCTTTGGAAAGGGACAGGCCTCTTCAAAATACAATGAGCAGTTCTTC. Amino acid sequence: CASSFGKGQASSKYNEQFF.

The rearrangement joins TRBV18 to TRBJ2-7; TRBD2 is a possible D gene (6 bases). The germline CDR1 and CDR2 sequences are KGHSH and LQKENI. The germline V and J ends were trimmed by 6 bases and 2 bases, with 20 bases remaining between them. This CDR3 region has 16 residues. The CDR3: CASSPVGGTSTYEQYF. The CDR3 DNA reads as TGTGCCAGCTCCCCCGTTGGGGGGACCTCCACCTACGAGCAGTACTTC. Looking up the rest from reference TRBV18 and TRBJ2-7 gives the full variable domain: NAGVMQNPRHLVRRRGQEARLRCSPMKGHSHVYWYRQLPEEGLKFMVYLQKENIIDESGMPKERFSAEFPKEGPSILRIQQVVRGDSAAYFCASSPVGGTSTYEQYFGPGTRLTVT.